This TCR beta chain was captured by sequencing in a study of OX40 agonist ivuxolimab in advanced cancers. V dropped 5 bases and J dropped 0 bases, with 3 bases sitting between them. Germline loops: CDR1 WNHNN, CDR2 SYGVQD (reference sequence). CDR3 size: 12 residues. Produced via immunoSEQ multiplex PCR; TCRdb's table is partial and in-frame only. This table has about 78,000 clones, roughly 84% appearing once. V is TRBV10-1 and J is TRBJ2-3; D unclear. Specimen: CD4+ or CD8+ T cells sorted from blood, collected in a trial of the OX40 agonist ivuxolimab. The sequence was collected from an adult with an advanced solid tumor such as melanoma, head and neck, liver or kidney cancer. The CDR3 DNA follows: TGCGCCAGCAGTCGAAGCACAGATACGCAGTATTTT. It yields the protein CASSRSTDTQYF.